This TCR beta chain stems from a study of identical twins. This clonotype was found many times. Its target is unknown. CDR1 and CDR2 (germline): SQVTM, ANQGSEA. The V end lost 6 bases, the J end lost 2 bases, and 11 bases lay between the germline ends. The CDR3 contains 13 residues. A universal primer binding site was introduced by template switching. The final cDNA contained unique molecular identifiers. TCRdb independently ran MiXCR on the 5' RACE reads; one entry per CDR3 protein. The table includes 570,000 or so distinct CDR3 sequences, more than 9% detected once. General observations from the study: There was an excess of low generation probability in the out-of-frame alpha sequences that twins shared.

This sample was shared with a second study, whose subject was yellow fever vaccine responses in identical twins.

Sequenced input: PBMCs. The chain employs TRBV29-1 and TRBJ2-4, with TRBD1 as a possible D gene (6 bases). This TCR was sampled from a young woman in good health. In DNA, the CDR3 is TGCAGCGTCCTACAGGGTACCAAAAACATTCAGTACTTC. It translates to CSVLQGTKNIQYF.